The clone carrying this T cell receptor (beta chain) came up a few times. Using over 8.5 ml of fresh peripheral blood, PBMCs were prepared. The CDR3 is 19 residues long. With V trimmed by 0 bases and J by 1 base, 11 bases remained unmatched. CDR1 is MNHEY, CDR2 SVGAGI, per germline. TCR beta CDR3 region amplification was performed from RNA transcripts. Carried out on the TCR CDR3, a first-round RT-PCR used the HTBI primer set. TCRdb fed the multiplex PCR reads into MiXCR, producing one record per CDR3 protein. This sample has fewer than 900,000 distinct CDR3 sequences, with about 19% found just once. The data were taken from a study of T cells in Graves' hyperthyroidism and ophthalmopathy.

Input material: blood. The sequence was obtained from a woman between 50 and 59 years old with Graves' hyperthyroidism that later progressed to Graves' ophthalmopathy. The rearrangement uses TRBV6-5 and TRBJ2-2; TRBD1 matches at 7 bases. The CDR3 nucleotides are TGTGCCAGCAGTTACTCACTTCCGCCCCGGGACAGGAACACCGGGGAGCTGTTTTTT. This gives the protein CASSYSLPPRDRNTGELFF.